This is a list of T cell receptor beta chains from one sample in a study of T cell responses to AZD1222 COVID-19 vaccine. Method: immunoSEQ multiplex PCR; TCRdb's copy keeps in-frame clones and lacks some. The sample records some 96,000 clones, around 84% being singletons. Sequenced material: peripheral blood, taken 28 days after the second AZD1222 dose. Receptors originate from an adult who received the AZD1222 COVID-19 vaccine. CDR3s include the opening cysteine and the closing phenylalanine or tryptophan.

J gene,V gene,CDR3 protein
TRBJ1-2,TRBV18,CASSSQGTSNYGYTF
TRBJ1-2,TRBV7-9,CASSSTGHYGYTF
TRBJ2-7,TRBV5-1,CASSLSGTGLYEQYF
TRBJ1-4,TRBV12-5,CASGSTTGVINEKLFF
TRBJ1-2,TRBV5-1,CASSFPGTEYGYTF
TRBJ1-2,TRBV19,CASRTGGNYGYTF
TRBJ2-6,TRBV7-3,CASSPRNQGWAGANVLTF
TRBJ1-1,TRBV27,CASSLRGTEAFF
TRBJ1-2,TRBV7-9,CASSLVVPAVNYGYTF
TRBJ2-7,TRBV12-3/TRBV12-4,CASGRSYEQYF
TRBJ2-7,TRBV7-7,CASSLKHTRRDRGRYEQYF
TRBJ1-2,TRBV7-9,CASSPRDPPYGYTF
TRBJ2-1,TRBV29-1,CSVGSVVSYNEQFF
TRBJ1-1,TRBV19,CASSSAGTDHTEAFF
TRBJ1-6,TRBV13,CASTPGLENSPLHF
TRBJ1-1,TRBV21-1,CASSKRCDTGSRWDTEAFF
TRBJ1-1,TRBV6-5,CATGAPGRNTEAFF
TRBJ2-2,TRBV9,CASSPRGTGELFF
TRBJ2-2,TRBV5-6,CASSLVGTSGAGELFF
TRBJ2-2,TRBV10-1,CASSEVTGELFF
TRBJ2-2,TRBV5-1,CASSLAPSGIGNTGELFF
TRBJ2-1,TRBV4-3,CASSQEILAYNEQFF
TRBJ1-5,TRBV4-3,CASSHDRARQPQHF
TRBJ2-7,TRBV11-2,CASSGTAYEQYF
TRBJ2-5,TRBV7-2,CASSHGDRKETQYF
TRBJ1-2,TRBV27,CASSLRPERQIYGYTF
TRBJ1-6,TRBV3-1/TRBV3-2,CASSPRQTYNSPLHF
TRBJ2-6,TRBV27,CASSFWGPGANVLTF
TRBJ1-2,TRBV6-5,CASSSDLWAGYGYTF
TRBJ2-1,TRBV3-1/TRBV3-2,CASSQHLVRDRYNEQFF
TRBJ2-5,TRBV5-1,CASSRDSTQETQYF
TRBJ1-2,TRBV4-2,CASSQELGQRANYGYTF
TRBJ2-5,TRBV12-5,CASGLMNQETQYF
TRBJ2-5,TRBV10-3,CAISEEGSGTPRETQYF
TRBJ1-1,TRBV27,CASRGQLNTEAFF
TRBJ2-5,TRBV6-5,CASRPGTVRETQYF
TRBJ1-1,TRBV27,CASRYWTDSEAFF
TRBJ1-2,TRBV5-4,CASSWSDRSFNYGYTF
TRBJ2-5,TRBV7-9,CASSLGSTAQETQYF
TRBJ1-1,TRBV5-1,CASSAQGQSTEAFF
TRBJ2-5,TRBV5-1,CASSFGRGYQETQYF
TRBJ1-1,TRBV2,CASSGSGIEAFF
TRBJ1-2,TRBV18,CASSPLDGTGYGYTF
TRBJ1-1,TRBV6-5,CASRGSLPLNTEAFF
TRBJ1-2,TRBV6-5,CASERTVNYGYTF
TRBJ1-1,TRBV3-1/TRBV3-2,CASSPPGGNTEAFF
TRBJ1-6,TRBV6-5,CASTNPGDNSPLHF